Each of the 11 T cell receptor beta chains below was sequenced from the same sample in a study of CD8 T cells in Susac syndrome. After extraction with the RNeasy kit, roughly 0.5 to 1 ug of the RNA was reverse transcribed using random hexamers. TCRdb reprocessed the immunoSEQ multiplex PCR reads with MiXCR, giving one entry per CDR3 protein. Seen here are hundreds of thousands of distinct CDR3 sequences, 92% observed once, and the top ten hold over 0.1%. Sequenced input: CD8+ T cells from PBMCs. These receptor sequences come from a human donor with multiple sclerosis.

The rearrangement links TRBV5-6 to TRBJ2-1; D is unclear. Trimming took 2 bases from V and 0 from J, leaving 9 bases between them. The length of the CDR3 is 15 residues. CDR1 SGHDT and CDR2 YYEEEE come from the germline V gene. The CDR3 reads CASSFDLSSYNEQFF. The CDR3, as DNA: TGTGCCAGCAGCTTTGACCTTAGCTCCTACAATGAGCAGTTCTTC.

The chain combines TRBV25-1 with TRBJ1-1; weak D call: TRBD1 (6 bases). Trimming removed 3 bases at V and 5 bases at J, with 13 bases between. Per the germline V gene, CDR1 is MGHDK and CDR2 is SYGVNS. The CDR3 has 14 amino acids. DNA for the CDR3: TGTGCCAGCAGTGACTTGGGGGCTGGAACTGAAGCTTTCTTT. The encoded protein is CASSDLGAGTEAFF.

This chain links TRBV19 with TRBJ1-1; 7 bases map to TRBD1. Germline CDR1 is LNHDA and CDR2 is SQIVND (reference sequence). This CDR3 comprises 12 residues. The V segment lost 7 bases and the J segment 2 bases; nucleotides outside the gene matches: 1. CDR3 protein: CASKGANTEAFF. CDR3 nucleotides: TGTGCCAGTAAGGGGGCCAACACTGAAGCTTTCTTT.

The chain employs TRBV5-8 and TRBJ1-1, with D possibly matching TRBD1 (6 bases). V was pared by 4 bases and J by 7 bases, with 11 bases between. There are 12 residues in the CDR3. Germline lookup yields CDR1 SGHTS and CDR2 YDEGEE. The CDR3 region is CASSRGQVEAFF. CDR3 nucleotide sequence: TGTGCCAGCAGCAGGGGACAAGTTGAAGCTTTCTTT.

This chain links TRBV20-1 with TRBJ2-2, with 7 positions matching TRBD1. V gave up 6 bases and J gave up 6 bases; unmatched junction bases: 16. CDR3 length: 16 residues. CDR1 and CDR2 (germline): DFQATT, SNEGSKA (reference sequence). The CDR3 DNA is TGCAGTGCCAAAAATCTACAGGGGTCCCGTCCCGGGGAGCTGTTTTTT. This encodes CSAKNLQGSRPGELFF.

This clonotype appeared once. CDR3 DNA: TGTGCCAGCAGCTCCCCGGACAGGGGCATATTAAACCCCTATGGCTACACCTTC. It translates to CASSSPDRGILNPYGYTF. The chain combines TRBV9 with TRBJ1-2, with 9 positions matching TRBD1. The CDR3 consists of 18 residues. The V gene end was trimmed by 4 bases and the J gene end by 4 bases; junction bases not matched to a gene: 17. Looked up from germline, CDR1 is SGDLS and CDR2 is YYNGEE.

V usage is TRBV4-1 and J usage is TRBJ1-2; D perhaps matches TRBD1 (5 bases). The CDR3 totals 12 residues. V lost 0 bases and J 8 bases, leaving 7 bases between the germline ends. Germline lookup yields CDR1 MGHRA and CDR2 YSYEKL. CDR3: CASSQDGGGYTF. The CDR3, as DNA: TGCGCCAGCAGCCAAGATGGGGGGGGCTACACCTTC.

V and J are TRBV7-9 and TRBJ1-1; no definite D call. Germline CDR1 is SEHNR and CDR2 is FQNEAQ (reference sequence). Trimming stripped 5 bases from V and 2 bases from J, with 9 bases between. This CDR3 has 13 residues. The CDR3 region is CASSAPANTEAFF. The CDR3 coding sequence is TGTGCCAGCAGCGCCCCAGCCAACACTGAAGCTTTCTTT.

The chain employs TRBV10-3 and TRBJ2-2; 7 nucleotides align to TRBD1. The CDR3 spans 14 residues. The germline V gene has CDR1 ENHRY and CDR2 SYGVKD. Trimming cost V 8 bases and J 1 base; bases outside gene matches: 4. CDR3 sequence (DNA): TGTGCCATCGGGACAGAAAAGAACACCGGGGAGCTGTTTTTT. Translated, it gives CAIGTEKNTGELFF.

Only a few counts were recorded for this clonotype. Here the CDR3 DNA reads TGCAGCGTGGTTTCCTCCTACGAGCAGTACTTC. Translation: CSVVSSYEQYF. The chain combines TRBV29-1 with TRBJ2-7; unclear D gene. Trimming removed 6 bases from V and 0 bases from J, with 6 bases in between. The length of the CDR3 is 11 residues. Germline V gives CDR1 SQVTM, CDR2 ANQGSEA.

The V gene is TRBV19, the J gene TRBJ1-1; no clear D. Germline V CDR1 and CDR2: LNHDA, SQIVND (reference sequence). The CDR3 covers 15 residues. Trimming took 8 bases from V and 3 from J, leaving 19 bases between them. The CDR3 sequence is CASRDSGVEDTEAFF. Written as DNA, the CDR3 is TGTGCCAGTCGTGATAGCGGGGTCGAGGACACTGAAGCTTTCTTT.